The clone carrying this TCR beta chain has more than one count but fewer than ten. The entry originates in a study of beta chain features in type 1 diabetes. Expressed TCRB transcripts were sequenced after all isolated RNA was converted to cDNA. An average approximately 3.5 million reads came from naive, central memory and regulatory T cell samples. Produced via immunoSEQ multiplex PCR; TCRdb's table is partial and in-frame only. The sample shows a few hundred thousand clones, about 18% of them seen only once. The authors took one heparinised blood draw, averaging approximately 120 mL, from each donor. Per germline, CDR1 SEHNR and CDR2 FQNEAQ (reference sequence). This CDR3 spans 13 amino acids. With 6 bases removed from V and 5 bases from J, the gap between germline ends came to 8 bases.

Material: naive CD4+ T cells from blood. J is TRBJ1-6 and V is TRBV7-9; the D is unclear. The TCR originated in a woman aged 18-29 years in good health. Here the CDR3 DNA reads TGTGCCAGCAGTACATTGGATAATTCACCCCTCCACTTT. Translating it yields CASSTLDNSPLHF.